A selection of T cell receptor beta chains follows, all from one sample in a study of T cells in Graves' hyperthyroidism and ophthalmopathy. A single record per CDR3 protein comes from TCRdb applying MiXCR to the multiplex PCR reads. The sample records roughly 290,000 distinct CDR3 sequences, roughly 13% being singletons. The sequencing sample was made of blood. These receptors were obtained from a woman under 40 with Graves' hyperthyroidism that later progressed to Graves' ophthalmopathy. The CDR3 runs from the conserved cysteine through the conserved F or W. D genes are given only for firm matches. A row's size may be missing; if present it is once, few, many or a size class.

j_call: TRBJ1-1
v_call: TRBV6-5
d_call: .
clone_size: many
cdr3_aa: CASSYSTARTEAFF
cdr3_nt: TGTGCCAGCAGTTACTCGACTGCGAGGACTGAAGCTTTCTTT

j_call: TRBJ2-7
v_call: TRBV7-2
d_call: .
clone_size: many
cdr3_aa: CASSSYGMEGYEQYF
cdr3_nt: TGTGCCAGCAGCTCCTACGGGATGGAGGGCTACGAGCAGTACTTC

j_call: TRBJ1-6
v_call: TRBV28
d_call: .
clone_size: .
cdr3_aa: CATMSPTHGGKSPLHF
cdr3_nt: TGTGCCACAATGTCGCCAACACACGGGGGCAAATCACCCCTCCACTTT

j_call: TRBJ1-2
v_call: TRBV5-5
d_call: .
clone_size: many
cdr3_aa: CASSLDNYYGYTF
cdr3_nt: TGTGCCAGCAGCTTGGACAATTACTATGGCTACACCTTC

j_call: TRBJ1-6
v_call: TRBV6-1
d_call: .
clone_size: .
cdr3_aa: CASSLTGPHNSPLHF
cdr3_nt: TGTGCCAGCAGCTTGACAGGCCCACATAATTCACCCCTCCACTTT

j_call: TRBJ2-7
v_call: TRBV7-2
d_call: .
clone_size: .
cdr3_aa: CASSPYPGLFLGAYEQYF
cdr3_nt: TGTGCCAGCAGCCCTTACCCGGGACTTTTTTTGGGGGCCTACGAGCAGTACTTC

j_call: TRBJ2-1
v_call: TRBV27
d_call: TRBD1
clone_size: many
cdr3_aa: CASSYTGGFYNEQFF
cdr3_nt: TGTGCCAGCAGTTATACAGGGGGCTTTTACAATGAGCAGTTCTTC

j_call: TRBJ1-5
v_call: TRBV9
d_call: .
clone_size: many
cdr3_aa: CASSVGTGNQPQHF
cdr3_nt: TGTGCCAGCAGCGTAGGCACGGGGAATCAGCCCCAGCATTTT

j_call: TRBJ2-7
v_call: TRBV6-1
d_call: TRBD1
clone_size: many
cdr3_aa: CASTLDRDYEQYF
cdr3_nt: TGTGCCAGCACCCTCGACAGGGACTACGAGCAGTACTTC

j_call: TRBJ1-6
v_call: TRBV9
d_call: TRBD1
clone_size: .
cdr3_aa: CASSVRDRGNSPLHF
cdr3_nt: TGTGCCAGCAGCGTTAGGGACAGGGGGAATTCACCCCTCCACTTT

j_call: TRBJ2-6
v_call: TRBV14
d_call: .
clone_size: .
cdr3_aa: CASSQDAVSGANVLTF
cdr3_nt: TGTGCCAGCAGCCAAGACGCGGTCTCTGGGGCCAACGTCCTGACTTTC

j_call: TRBJ1-2
v_call: TRBV3-1
d_call: .
clone_size: many
cdr3_aa: CASSQEGNYGYTF
cdr3_nt: TGTGCCAGCAGCCAGGAGGGAAACTATGGCTACACCTTC

j_call: TRBJ1-1
v_call: TRBV27
d_call: .
clone_size: many
cdr3_aa: CASSHPGANTEAFF
cdr3_nt: TGTGCCAGCAGCCACCCAGGGGCGAACACTGAAGCTTTCTTT

j_call: TRBJ1-3
v_call: TRBV19
d_call: .
clone_size: .
cdr3_aa: CASSILGSAGNTIYF
cdr3_nt: TGTGCCAGTAGTATCCTCGGGTCAGCTGGAAACACCATATATTTT

j_call: TRBJ2-3
v_call: TRBV10-3
d_call: .
clone_size: many
cdr3_aa: CAISERERGTDTQYF
cdr3_nt: TGTGCCATCAGTGAACGGGAGAGGGGCACAGATACGCAGTATTTT

j_call: TRBJ2-1
v_call: TRBV29-1
d_call: TRBD1
clone_size: many
cdr3_aa: CSVDMSGQGNEQFF
cdr3_nt: TGCAGCGTTGATATGTCGGGACAGGGGAACGAGCAGTTCTTC

j_call: TRBJ2-7
v_call: TRBV30
d_call: TRBD1
clone_size: many
cdr3_aa: CAWATTGDGYEQYF
cdr3_nt: TGTGCCTGGGCGACGACAGGGGACGGTTACGAGCAGTACTTC

j_call: TRBJ2-5
v_call: TRBV6-2/TRBV6-3
d_call: .
clone_size: many
cdr3_aa: CASRTLGIKTQYF
cdr3_nt: TGTGCCAGCCGTACGCTCGGGATAAAGACCCAGTACTTC

j_call: TRBJ1-1
v_call: TRBV12-3/TRBV12-4
d_call: .
clone_size: many
cdr3_aa: CASSLGQVEAFF
cdr3_nt: TGTGCCAGCAGTTTAGGACAGGTGGAAGCTTTCTTT

j_call: TRBJ2-7
v_call: TRBV6-5
d_call: .
clone_size: many
cdr3_aa: CASSPPRAGAPHEQYF
cdr3_nt: TGTGCCAGCAGCCCTCCCCGGGCAGGGGCACCCCACGAGCAGTACTTC

j_call: TRBJ2-2
v_call: TRBV7-9
d_call: .
clone_size: .
cdr3_aa: CASSLVLGTGELFF
cdr3_nt: TGTGCCAGCAGCTTAGTGTTGGGCACCGGGGAGCTGTTTTTT

j_call: TRBJ2-1
v_call: TRBV9
d_call: TRBD2
clone_size: few
cdr3_aa: CASSVEVAGAYNEQFF
cdr3_nt: TGTGCCAGCAGCGTAGAGGTAGCGGGAGCCTACAATGAGCAGTTCTTC

j_call: TRBJ1-1
v_call: TRBV12-3/TRBV12-4
d_call: .
clone_size: many
cdr3_aa: CASSSTRTANTEAFF
cdr3_nt: TGTGCCAGCAGTTCTACTCGGACGGCGAACACTGAAGCTTTCTTT

j_call: TRBJ1-1
v_call: TRBV5-1
d_call: .
clone_size: many
cdr3_aa: CASSSRQMNTEAFF
cdr3_nt: TGCGCCAGCAGCTCAAGACAGATGAACACTGAAGCTTTCTTT

j_call: TRBJ2-7
v_call: TRBV7-3
d_call: TRBD2
clone_size: .
cdr3_aa: CASSFKSGLAGGLEQYF
cdr3_nt: TGTGCCAGCAGCTTCAAATCGGGACTAGCGGGAGGATTGGAGCAGTACTTC

j_call: TRBJ1-1
v_call: TRBV19
d_call: TRBD1
clone_size: .
cdr3_aa: CASSRTGEGTEAFF
cdr3_nt: TGTGCCAGTAGTAGGACAGGGGAGGGAACTGAAGCTTTCTTT

j_call: TRBJ1-1
v_call: TRBV20-1
d_call: .
clone_size: many
cdr3_aa: CSVTAGGSMNTEAFF
cdr3_nt: TGCAGTGTAACGGCAGGAGGTTCGATGAACACTGAAGCTTTCTTT

j_call: TRBJ2-1
v_call: TRBV20-1
d_call: .
clone_size: many
cdr3_aa: CSARDLSTGNEQFF
cdr3_nt: TGCAGTGCTAGAGACCTATCGACTGGGAATGAGCAGTTCTTC

j_call: TRBJ2-1
v_call: TRBV7-3
d_call: .
clone_size: .
cdr3_aa: CASSLGPGDNEQFF
cdr3_nt: TGTGCCAGCAGCTTGGGGCCCGGGGACAATGAGCAGTTCTTC

j_call: TRBJ1-3
v_call: TRBV28
d_call: .
clone_size: many
cdr3_aa: CASSTYSGNTIYF
cdr3_nt: TGTGCCAGCAGTACATACTCTGGAAACACCATATATTTT

j_call: TRBJ2-2
v_call: TRBV10-2
d_call: .
clone_size: many
cdr3_aa: CASSKSGSTGPGELFF
cdr3_nt: TGCGCCAGCAGCAAGAGTGGGTCGACAGGCCCCGGGGAGCTGTTTTTT